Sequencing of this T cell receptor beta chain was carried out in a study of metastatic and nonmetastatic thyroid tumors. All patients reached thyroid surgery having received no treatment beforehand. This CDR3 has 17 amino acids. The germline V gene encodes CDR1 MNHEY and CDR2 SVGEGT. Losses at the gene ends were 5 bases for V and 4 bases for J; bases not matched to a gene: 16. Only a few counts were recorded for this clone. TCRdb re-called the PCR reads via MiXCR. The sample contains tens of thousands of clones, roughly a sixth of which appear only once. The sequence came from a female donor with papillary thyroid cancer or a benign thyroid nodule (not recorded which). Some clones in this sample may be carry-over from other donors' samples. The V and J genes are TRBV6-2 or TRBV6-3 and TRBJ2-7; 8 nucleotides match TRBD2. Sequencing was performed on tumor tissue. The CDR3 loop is CASSRGGWGLRVYEQYF. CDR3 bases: TGTGCCAGCAGTCGGGGGGGGTGGGGCCTCAGGGTATACGAGCAGTACTTC.